One and the same sample provided the 3 T cell receptor beta chains below, sequenced in a study of breast tumors, draining lymph nodes, adjacent tissues. Axillary draining lymph nodes of breast cancer patients supplied the node samples. TCRdb itself ran the multiplex PCR reads through MiXCR, one entry per CDR3 protein. Of 150,000 to 200,000 distinct CDR3 sequences listed, 30% to 35% are singletons. Sequencing was done on a sample of axillary lymph node tissue. The origin of the receptors is a female donor with breast cancer. Some clones in this sample may be carry-over from other donors' samples.

This chain connects TRBV30 to TRBJ1-3, with a weak D call TRBD1 (6 bases). Deletions cut 4 bases from V and 0 bases from J, with 19 bases between. CDR1 and CDR2 from the germline V gene are GTSNPN and SVGIG (reference sequence). The CDR3 is 17 residues long. The CDR3 DNA reads as TGTGCCTGGAAGCCCCTCTCGGACAGACCCTCTGGAAACACCATATATTTT. It yields the protein CAWKPLSDRPSGNTIYF. The full variable domain, rest sourced from reference TRBV30 and TRBJ1-3, is SQTIHQWPATLVQPVGSPLSLECTVEGTSNPNLYWYRQAAGRGLQLLFYSVGIGQISSEVPQNLSASRPQDRQFILSSKKLLLSDSGFYLCAWKPLSDRPSGNTIYFGEGSWLTVV.

V is TRBV20-1 and J is TRBJ2-1, with 9 bases identical to TRBD1. There are 15 residues in the CDR3. CDR1 and CDR2 (germline): DFQATT, SNEGSKA (reference sequence). The ends lost 3 bases at V and 5 bases at J; junction bases unmatched: 8. In nucleotides, the CDR3 is TGCAGTGCTAGTTGGTGGGACAGGGCCGACAATGAGCAGTTCTTC. It codes for CSASWWDRADNEQFF.

This clonotype showed up just once. The genes are TRBV7-2 and TRBJ1-3; 11 nucleotides match TRBD1. Per germline, CDR1 SGHTA and CDR2 FQGNSA. The CDR3 covers 18 residues. The ends lost 5 bases at V and 8 bases at J; junction bases unmatched: 17. The chain's CDR3 is CASSPGGQGASYGYTIYF. The CDR3, as DNA: TGTGCCAGCAGCCCTGGAGGACAGGGGGCAAGCTATGGCTACACCATATATTTT.